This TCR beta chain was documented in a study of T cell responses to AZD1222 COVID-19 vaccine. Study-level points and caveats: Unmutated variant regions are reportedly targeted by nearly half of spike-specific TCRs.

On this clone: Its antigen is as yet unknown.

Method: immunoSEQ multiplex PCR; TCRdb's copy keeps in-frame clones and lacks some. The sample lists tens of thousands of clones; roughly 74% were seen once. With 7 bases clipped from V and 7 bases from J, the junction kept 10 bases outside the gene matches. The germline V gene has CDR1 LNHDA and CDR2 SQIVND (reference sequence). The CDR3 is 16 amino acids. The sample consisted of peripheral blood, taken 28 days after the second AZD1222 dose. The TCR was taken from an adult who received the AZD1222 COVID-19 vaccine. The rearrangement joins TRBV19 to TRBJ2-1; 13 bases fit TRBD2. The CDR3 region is CASTLLGLAGSNEQFF. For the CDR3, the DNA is TGTGCCAGTACCCTATTGGGACTAGCGGGGTCAAATGAGCAGTTCTTC.